This TCR beta chain was sequenced for a study of control samples from healthy donors and cancer patients. The CDR3 sequence is 14 residues long. V lost 4 bases and J 3 bases, leaving 10 bases between the germline ends. Germline V gene data show CDR1 as KGHDR and CDR2 as SFDVKD. Sequencing was performed with immunoSEQ multiplex PCR; in TCRdb, only in-frame clones are kept and a portion is missing. Of approximately 120,000 clones listed, less than 90% are singletons. The chain has TRBV24-1 and TRBJ2-3; D remains unclear. Sequenced input: blood. The receptor's source is a man younger than 30 in good health. This CDR3 is CATSDNSLTDTQYF. In nucleotides, the CDR3 is TGTGCCACCAGTGACAACAGTTTAACAGATACGCAGTATTTT.